The rows below give T cell receptor beta chains drawn from one sample of a study of blood T cell repertoires in COVID-19. Libraries were prepared by immunoSEQ multiplex PCR; TCRdb keeps only in-frame clonotypes and omits some of them. Here the sample spans 150,000 to 200,000 clones, about 83% being singletons. The sample comprised peripheral blood. These receptors were obtained from a man in his fifties or sixties with acute or convalescent COVID-19. CDR3s leave out the opening cysteine and the closing phenylalanine or tryptophan. Rows may omit the clone size; those that give it use once, few, many or a size class.

v_gene: TRBV11-2
j_gene: TRBJ1-1
abundance: -
CDR3aa: ASSAETGGRTEAF

v_gene: TRBV5-1
j_gene: TRBJ2-5
abundance: many
CDR3aa: ASSLAGTVIETQY

v_gene: TRBV11-2
j_gene: TRBJ1-2
abundance: -
CDR3aa: ASSSEGDGYT

v_gene: TRBV3-1/TRBV3-2
j_gene: TRBJ2-2
abundance: -
CDR3aa: ASSQFRGNTGELF

v_gene: TRBV5-1
j_gene: TRBJ2-5
abundance: -
CDR3aa: ASRRGQGQLQETQY

v_gene: TRBV5-1
j_gene: TRBJ2-3
abundance: -
CDR3aa: ASSLRADTQY

v_gene: TRBV11-3
j_gene: TRBJ2-7
abundance: -
CDR3aa: ASSSSTGTGPAEQY

v_gene: TRBV5-1
j_gene: TRBJ2-1
abundance: -
CDR3aa: ASSPRASYNEQF

v_gene: TRBV7-2
j_gene: TRBJ2-1
abundance: -
CDR3aa: ASSAPLAGGGGEQF

v_gene: TRBV5-1
j_gene: TRBJ2-5
abundance: -
CDR3aa: ASSLTPGQGETQY

v_gene: TRBV5-1
j_gene: TRBJ1-4
abundance: -
CDR3aa: ASSLAQGGRQKLF

v_gene: TRBV5-4
j_gene: TRBJ1-2
abundance: few
CDR3aa: ASSLVAGSYGYT

v_gene: TRBV29-1
j_gene: TRBJ2-3
abundance: -
CDR3aa: SVEYRDRTDTQY

v_gene: TRBV4-1
j_gene: TRBJ2-2
abundance: -
CDR3aa: ASSQDYYSSKVTGELF

v_gene: TRBV9
j_gene: TRBJ1-2
abundance: -
CDR3aa: ASSVATFGTDGYT

v_gene: TRBV5-4
j_gene: TRBJ2-3
abundance: -
CDR3aa: ASTLRLAGGPEDTQY

v_gene: TRBV30
j_gene: TRBJ2-1
abundance: -
CDR3aa: AWTQGLGNEQF

v_gene: TRBV2
j_gene: TRBJ1-2
abundance: -
CDR3aa: ASRGTWTGQNYGYT

v_gene: TRBV14
j_gene: TRBJ1-2
abundance: -
CDR3aa: ASSQEGGFR

v_gene: TRBV4-1
j_gene: TRBJ1-3
abundance: -
CDR3aa: ASSQDNTGATGNTIY

v_gene: TRBV6-5
j_gene: TRBJ2-7
abundance: -
CDR3aa: ASSYTTGVRREQY

v_gene: TRBV25-1
j_gene: TRBJ2-6
abundance: -
CDR3aa: ASSPLSSGANVLT

v_gene: TRBV24-1
j_gene: TRBJ2-7
abundance: -
CDR3aa: ATSAGSYEQY

v_gene: TRBV5-1
j_gene: TRBJ2-7
abundance: -
CDR3aa: ASSLGGRRASYEQY

v_gene: TRBV7-3
j_gene: TRBJ2-2
abundance: -
CDR3aa: ASSTGQGARTGELF

v_gene: TRBV19
j_gene: TRBJ1-2
abundance: -
CDR3aa: ASSFGQGAQDGYT

v_gene: TRBV6-5
j_gene: TRBJ2-3
abundance: -
CDR3aa: ASSLTGTSTDTQY

v_gene: TRBV27
j_gene: TRBJ2-2
abundance: -
CDR3aa: ASSGGDRVGTGELF

v_gene: TRBV9
j_gene: TRBJ1-1
abundance: -
CDR3aa: ASSDVGGEAF

v_gene: TRBV18
j_gene: TRBJ1-2
abundance: once
CDR3aa: ASSPQTTAYGYT

v_gene: TRBV6-5
j_gene: TRBJ2-7
abundance: -
CDR3aa: ASKGQGAYEQY

v_gene: TRBV29-1
j_gene: TRBJ1-2
abundance: -
CDR3aa: SVVEGWGRAVGGYT

v_gene: TRBV5-1
j_gene: TRBJ2-5
abundance: few
CDR3aa: ASSLPGGSAETQY

v_gene: TRBV18
j_gene: TRBJ1-6
abundance: -
CDR3aa: ASSLQGSGNSPLH

v_gene: TRBV14
j_gene: TRBJ1-3
abundance: -
CDR3aa: ASSQGVWRGFSSGNTIY

v_gene: TRBV2
j_gene: TRBJ1-1
abundance: once
CDR3aa: ASREQVNTEAF

v_gene: TRBV19
j_gene: TRBJ1-5
abundance: -
CDR3aa: ASGWGAHQPQH

v_gene: TRBV27
j_gene: TRBJ2-1
abundance: once
CDR3aa: ASSPPTGGNLVEQF

v_gene: TRBV6-1
j_gene: TRBJ2-1
abundance: -
CDR3aa: ASSDRQVGSYNEQF

v_gene: TRBV19
j_gene: TRBJ1-1
abundance: few
CDR3aa: ASSARDRGQAF

v_gene: TRBV2
j_gene: TRBJ2-3
abundance: once
CDR3aa: ASSEQGGNADTQY

v_gene: TRBV10-3
j_gene: TRBJ1-4
abundance: once
CDR3aa: AISGGQGEKLF

v_gene: TRBV4-1
j_gene: TRBJ2-3
abundance: -
CDR3aa: ASSPRTGSDTQY

v_gene: TRBV7-3
j_gene: TRBJ2-7
abundance: -
CDR3aa: ASSFGTSSEQY

v_gene: TRBV27
j_gene: TRBJ1-6
abundance: -
CDR3aa: ASSSGSGNSPLH

v_gene: TRBV9
j_gene: TRBJ1-5
abundance: -
CDR3aa: ASSVDAGRNQPQH